A single sample is the source of the 3 T cell receptor beta chains below, sequenced in a study of blood T cell repertoires in COVID-19. Assay: immunoSEQ multiplex PCR; the TCRdb copy retains only in-frame clones and omits some. The table lists more than 450,000 clones, about 90% of them singletons, with 0.7% in the top ten. Sequenced: PBMCs or T cells enriched from blood (not recorded which). All receptors come from a young woman who had recovered from COVID-19.

The chain recombines TRBV28 with TRBJ1-6; D remains unclear. The CDR3 spans 15 residues. V was trimmed by 7 bases and J by 9 bases, leaving 19 bases between them. The germline gives CDR1 MDHEN, CDR2 SYDVKM. CDR3 in amino acids: CASTSGTPNGSPLHF. The CDR3 nucleotides read TGTGCCAGCACCTCAGGAACCCCAAACGGTTCACCCCTCCACTTT. Variable domain in full (rest from reference TRBV28 and TRBJ1-6): DVKVTQSSRYLVKRTGEKVFLECVQDMDHENMFWYRQDPGLGLRLIYFSYDVKMKEKGDIPEGYSVSREKKERFSLILESASTNQTSMYLCASTSGTPNGSPLHFGNGTRLTVT.

The J gene is TRBJ1-4, the V gene TRBV27; possible D gene TRBD1, 6 bases. This CDR3 has 14 amino acids. The V and J ends lost 5 bases and 4 bases respectively, with 11 bases between them. The germline gives CDR1 MNHEY, CDR2 SMNVEV (reference sequence). CDR3 nucleotides: TGTGCCAGCAGTCCAATGGACAGTAATGAAAAACTGTTTTTT. Translating gives CASSPMDSNEKLFF.

This rearrangement joins TRBV30 to TRBJ2-7, with TRBD1 identical over 10 bases. The germline CDR1 and CDR2 sequences are GTSNPN and SVGIG (reference sequence). CDR3 size: 15 residues. The CDR3 DNA is TGTGCTGTGCGTCGAAGCGGGACAGGGGTTAGGGAGCAGTACTTC. It yields the protein CAVRRSGTGVREQYF.